This TCR beta chain is drawn from a study of cytomegalovirus exposure and HLA in healthy donors. PCR was performed using 60 Vbeta and 13 Jbeta primers. Using immunoSEQ multiplex PCR, the repertoire was profiled, and TCRdb retains in-frame clones only, with some absent. The table shows around 60,000 clones, with 75% occurring only once. CDR1 is SGHRS and CDR2 is YFSETQ in the germline V gene. V was shortened by 0 bases and J by 2 bases, with 11 bases between the two germline ends. The CDR3 covers 15 residues. The chain employs TRBV5-1 and TRBJ1-1, with D maybe TRBD1 (5 bases). Sequencing used PBMCs. The TCR comes from a woman between 35 and 50 years old in good health and CMV-seropositive. CDR3 in DNA: TGCGCCAGCAGCTTGGGCTGGCAGGGTAACACTGAAGCTTTCTTT. Protein sequence: CASSLGWQGNTEAFF.